This record looks at one TCR beta chain sequence and its context. In the original workflow: Quantification of nucleated cells was approximated via reference gene primer amplification. The table came from immunoSEQ multiplex PCR; TCRdb's copy has only in-frame clones and leaves some out. V, J and clone size were drawn from that table, and D and trimming were deduced from the DNA. The sample lists a few hundred thousand clones, roughly 87% occurring once. This sample stems from a study of blood T cell repertoires in COVID-19. Across the whole study: Acute-phase and convalescent COVID-19 samples originated in the United States, Italy and Spain. Nucleic acid was either cDNA or gDNA, and it came from T cells, B-cell-depleted T cells, or PBMCs.

Sequencing input: peripheral blood. The sequence came from a woman in her forties who had recovered from COVID-19.

The CDR3 bases are TGTGCCAGCAGTTTGCCGGGGGATGGGAGCAATCAGCCCCAGCATTTT. The encoded protein is CASSLPGDGSNQPQHF. The rearrangement uses TRBV28 and TRBJ1-5; possible D gene TRBD1, 5 bases. Trimming stripped 3 bases from V and 1 base from J, with 13 bases between. The CDR3 is 16 amino acids. Germline V gene lookup returns CDR1 MDHEN and CDR2 SYDVKM.